A selection of T cell receptor beta chains follows, all from one sample in a study of T cell changes during pregnancy in multiple sclerosis. The protocol was immunoSEQ multiplex PCR, while the TCRdb copy is restricted to in-frame clones and leaves out a portion. The profile shows approximately 50,000 clones, roughly nine tenths of them singletons. The specimen comprised CD8+ T cells from peripheral blood mononuclear cells, sampled after pregnancy. The receptors were sampled from a female donor with multiple sclerosis, enrolled in a pregnancy study. The CDR3 runs from the conserved cysteine through the conserved F or W. A D gene is named only where the DNA matches it firmly. Where a row states a size, it is once, few, many or the class of an expanded clone; other rows omit it.

d_gene: .
abundance: once
v_gene: TRBV27
j_gene: TRBJ2-2
CDR3aa: CASSPLTGELFF
CDR3nt: TGTGCCAGCAGTCCCCTCACCGGGGAGCTGTTTTTT

d_gene: TRBD2
abundance: .
v_gene: TRBV9
j_gene: TRBJ2-1
CDR3aa: CASSALTSDYNEQFF
CDR3nt: TGTGCCAGCAGCGCCCTGACTAGCGATTACAATGAGCAGTTCTTC

d_gene: TRBD1
abundance: .
v_gene: TRBV5-4
j_gene: TRBJ1-1
CDR3aa: CASSLVRQGAAEAFF
CDR3nt: TGTGCCAGCAGCTTGGTTCGACAGGGGGCCGCTGAAGCTTTCTTT

d_gene: TRBD2
abundance: .
v_gene: TRBV5-6
j_gene: TRBJ2-1
CDR3aa: CASSWGTSGGANEQFF
CDR3nt: TGTGCCAGCAGCTGGGGGACTAGCGGGGGGGCCAATGAGCAGTTCTTC

d_gene: TRBD1
abundance: .
v_gene: TRBV5-6
j_gene: TRBJ1-1
CDR3aa: CASSHRGVTEAFF
CDR3nt: TGTGCCAGCAGCCACAGGGGAGTTACTGAAGCTTTCTTT

d_gene: .
abundance: .
v_gene: TRBV10-3
j_gene: TRBJ1-2
CDR3aa: CAISESWTDLDGYTF
CDR3nt: TGTGCCATCAGTGAGTCATGGACAGATTTGGATGGCTACACCTTC

d_gene: TRBD2
abundance: .
v_gene: TRBV5-1
j_gene: TRBJ2-3
CDR3aa: CASSELAPDTQYF
CDR3nt: TGCGCCAGCAGCGAACTAGCGCCAGATACGCAGTATTTT

d_gene: .
abundance: .
v_gene: TRBV19
j_gene: TRBJ2-1
CDR3aa: CASSPSGRSLVGEQFF
CDR3nt: TGTGCCAGTAGCCCGAGCGGTCGGTCCCTCGTGGGTGAGCAGTTCTTC

d_gene: TRBD1
abundance: .
v_gene: TRBV9
j_gene: TRBJ2-2
CDR3aa: CASSPTGTGETGELFF
CDR3nt: TGTGCCAGCAGCCCTACCGGGACAGGGGAAACCGGGGAGCTGTTTTTT

d_gene: .
abundance: once
v_gene: TRBV6-5
j_gene: TRBJ1-1
CDR3aa: CASSYGRVPTEAFF
CDR3nt: TGTGCCAGCAGTTACGGCAGGGTACCCACTGAAGCTTTCTTT

d_gene: TRBD1
abundance: .
v_gene: TRBV27
j_gene: TRBJ2-7
CDR3aa: CASSFGTGVDEQYF
CDR3nt: TGTGCCAGCAGTTTCGGGACAGGGGTGGACGAGCAGTACTTC

d_gene: .
abundance: .
v_gene: TRBV2
j_gene: TRBJ1-4
CDR3aa: CASSGDEKLFF
CDR3nt: TGTGCCTCCTCGGGGGATGAAAAACTGTTTTTT

d_gene: .
abundance: once
v_gene: TRBV5-6
j_gene: TRBJ1-5
CDR3aa: CASSSDSYSNQPQHF
CDR3nt: TGTGCCAGCAGCTCAGACAGCTATAGCAATCAGCCCCAGCATTTT

d_gene: .
abundance: .
v_gene: TRBV4-1
j_gene: TRBJ1-1
CDR3aa: CASSQVGGVTEAFF
CDR3nt: TGCGCCAGCAGCCAAGTTGGAGGGGTTACTGAAGCTTTCTTT

d_gene: .
abundance: once
v_gene: TRBV5-1
j_gene: TRBJ1-1
CDR3aa: CASSLGGVVAFF
CDR3nt: TGCGCCAGCAGCTTGGGAGGTGTGGTGGCTTTCTTT

d_gene: TRBD2
abundance: .
v_gene: TRBV19
j_gene: TRBJ2-1
CDR3aa: CASTGLAGGNEQFF
CDR3nt: TGTGCCAGTACGGGACTAGCGGGGGGCAATGAGCAGTTCTTC

d_gene: TRBD2
abundance: .
v_gene: TRBV5-4
j_gene: TRBJ2-7
CDR3aa: CASSVGTSGGYYEQYF
CDR3nt: TGTGCCAGCAGCGTAGGGACTAGCGGAGGATACTACGAGCAGTACTTC

d_gene: TRBD2
abundance: .
v_gene: TRBV9
j_gene: TRBJ2-3
CDR3aa: CASSVGERGAPTDTQYF
CDR3nt: TGTGCCAGCAGCGTAGGAGAGCGGGGGGCCCCCACAGATACGCAGTATTTT

d_gene: TRBD2
abundance: .
v_gene: TRBV7-8
j_gene: TRBJ2-1
CDR3aa: CASSYAGGDGSYNEQFF
CDR3nt: TGTGCCAGCAGCTATGCCGGGGGGGACGGCTCCTACAATGAGCAGTTCTTC

d_gene: .
abundance: .
v_gene: TRBV21-1
j_gene: TRBJ1-5
CDR3aa: CASSMDRGGNQPQHF
CDR3nt: TGTGCCAGCAGCATGGACAGGGGAGGCAATCAGCCCCAGCATTTT

d_gene: TRBD2
abundance: .
v_gene: TRBV6-1
j_gene: TRBJ2-1
CDR3aa: CASSSLAGGHNEQFF
CDR3nt: TGTGCCAGCAGTTCTCTAGCGGGGGGCCACAATGAGCAGTTCTTC

d_gene: TRBD2
abundance: .
v_gene: TRBV15
j_gene: TRBJ2-1
CDR3aa: CATSRGAGGPGEQFF
CDR3nt: TGTGCCACCAGCAGAGGGGCGGGGGGGCCCGGTGAGCAGTTCTTC

d_gene: TRBD2
abundance: .
v_gene: TRBV27
j_gene: TRBJ2-1
CDR3aa: CASRLVAGGDNEQFF
CDR3nt: TGTGCCAGCAGGCTTGTAGCGGGGGGTGACAATGAGCAGTTCTTC

d_gene: .
abundance: .
v_gene: TRBV5-4
j_gene: TRBJ2-6
CDR3aa: CASSLGQSYSGANVLTF
CDR3nt: TGTGCCAGCAGCCTCGGACAGTCTTACTCTGGGGCCAACGTCCTGACTTTC

d_gene: .
abundance: .
v_gene: TRBV7-9
j_gene: TRBJ1-6
CDR3aa: CASSLLQGDSPLHF
CDR3nt: TGTGCCAGCAGCTTATTGCAGGGCGATTCACCCCTCCACTTT

d_gene: TRBD1
abundance: .
v_gene: TRBV5-1
j_gene: TRBJ2-1
CDR3aa: CASSLGSGTGAYNEQFF
CDR3nt: TGCGCCAGCAGCTTGGGGTCCGGGACAGGGGCCTACAATGAGCAGTTCTTC

d_gene: TRBD1
abundance: .
v_gene: TRBV15
j_gene: TRBJ1-5
CDR3aa: CATSRDRDSQYSNQPQHF
CDR3nt: TGTGCCACCAGCAGAGACCGGGACAGCCAGTATAGCAATCAGCCCCAGCATTTT

d_gene: .
abundance: .
v_gene: TRBV11-2
j_gene: TRBJ2-5
CDR3aa: CASSLLPYGEQETQYF
CDR3nt: TGTGCCAGCAGCTTATTACCATACGGGGAGCAAGAGACCCAGTACTTC

d_gene: TRBD1
abundance: .
v_gene: TRBV29-1
j_gene: TRBJ2-2
CDR3aa: CSVEDRGYTGELFF
CDR3nt: TGCAGCGTAGAGGACAGGGGCTACACCGGGGAGCTGTTTTTT

d_gene: .
abundance: .
v_gene: TRBV7-6
j_gene: TRBJ2-4
CDR3aa: CASSLGPEDIQYF
CDR3nt: TGTGCCAGCAGCTTAGGACCCGAGGACATTCAGTACTTC

d_gene: .
abundance: .
v_gene: TRBV4-1
j_gene: TRBJ1-2
CDR3aa: CASSQEGAPGSYGYTF
CDR3nt: TGCGCCAGCAGCCAAGAGGGGGCCCCGGGGTCCTATGGCTACACCTTC

d_gene: .
abundance: .
v_gene: TRBV4-2
j_gene: TRBJ1-2
CDR3aa: CASSPRRDALNHYGYTF
CDR3nt: TGTGCCAGCAGTCCCCGGCGGGACGCTCTCAATCACTATGGCTACACCTTC

d_gene: .
abundance: .
v_gene: TRBV19
j_gene: TRBJ2-1
CDR3aa: CASREPRGSDEQFF
CDR3nt: TGTGCCAGTAGGGAGCCCAGAGGGAGCGATGAGCAGTTCTTC

d_gene: .
abundance: .
v_gene: TRBV7-6
j_gene: TRBJ1-4
CDR3aa: CASSLAGAGVEKLFF
CDR3nt: TGTGCCAGCAGCTTAGCGGGGGCAGGGGTCGAAAAACTGTTTTTT

d_gene: TRBD1
abundance: .
v_gene: TRBV7-6
j_gene: TRBJ2-1
CDR3aa: CASSQGEYYNEQFF
CDR3nt: TGTGCCAGCAGCCAGGGGGAGTACTACAATGAGCAGTTCTTC

d_gene: .
abundance: .
v_gene: TRBV29-1
j_gene: TRBJ1-5
CDR3aa: CSVESGTDQPQHF
CDR3nt: TGCAGCGTTGAGTCAGGTACAGATCAGCCCCAGCATTTT

d_gene: .
abundance: .
v_gene: TRBV13
j_gene: TRBJ1-5
CDR3aa: CASSTGGGNQPQHF
CDR3nt: TGTGCCAGCAGCACCGGCGGGGGCAATCAGCCCCAGCATTTT

d_gene: TRBD1
abundance: .
v_gene: TRBV9
j_gene: TRBJ1-1
CDR3aa: CASSVEGADTEAFF
CDR3nt: TGTGCCAGCAGCGTAGAGGGGGCAGACACTGAAGCTTTCTTT

d_gene: .
abundance: .
v_gene: TRBV4-1
j_gene: TRBJ2-7
CDR3aa: CASSQVDSGSYEQYF
CDR3nt: TGCGCCAGCAGCCAAGTTGACAGTGGGTCCTACGAGCAGTACTTC

d_gene: TRBD1
abundance: .
v_gene: TRBV7-8
j_gene: TRBJ2-7
CDR3aa: CASVGQPYEQYF
CDR3nt: TGTGCCAGCGTGGGACAGCCCTACGAGCAGTACTTC

d_gene: .
abundance: .
v_gene: TRBV2
j_gene: TRBJ2-3
CDR3aa: CASRVGPQGLFTDTQYF
CDR3nt: TGTGCCAGCAGAGTGGGCCCACAGGGCTTGTTCACAGATACGCAGTATTTT

d_gene: TRBD1
abundance: .
v_gene: TRBV19
j_gene: TRBJ2-1
CDR3aa: CASSIVRDRGYNEQFF
CDR3nt: TGTGCCAGTAGTATAGTCCGGGACAGGGGATACAATGAGCAGTTCTTC

d_gene: .
abundance: .
v_gene: TRBV19
j_gene: TRBJ2-2
CDR3aa: CASSILQGNVGELFF
CDR3nt: TGTGCCAGTAGTATCTTACAGGGTAACGTCGGGGAGCTGTTTTTT

d_gene: .
abundance: .
v_gene: TRBV6-1
j_gene: TRBJ1-5
CDR3aa: CASSGSEYSNQPQHF
CDR3nt: TGTGCCAGCAGTGGGTCAGAATATAGCAATCAGCCCCAGCATTTT

d_gene: .
abundance: .
v_gene: TRBV5-4
j_gene: TRBJ2-7
CDR3aa: CASSFGGYYEQYF
CDR3nt: TGTGCCAGCAGCTTTGGGGGCTACTACGAGCAGTACTTC

d_gene: TRBD1
abundance: .
v_gene: TRBV5-5
j_gene: TRBJ2-7
CDR3aa: CASARTGDYYEQYF
CDR3nt: TGTGCCAGCGCACGGACAGGGGACTACTACGAGCAGTACTTC

d_gene: TRBD2
abundance: .
v_gene: TRBV9
j_gene: TRBJ2-1
CDR3aa: CASSGIAGADYNEQFF
CDR3nt: TGTGCCAGCAGCGGTATAGCGGGTGCCGACTACAATGAGCAGTTCTTC

d_gene: TRBD1
abundance: .
v_gene: TRBV5-6
j_gene: TRBJ2-1
CDR3aa: CASSLGLSGQGDEQFF
CDR3nt: TGTGCCAGCAGCTTGGGCTTGTCGGGACAGGGCGATGAGCAGTTCTTC

d_gene: TRBD2
abundance: .
v_gene: TRBV5-1
j_gene: TRBJ2-7
CDR3aa: CASSWAASGVDYEQYF
CDR3nt: TGCGCCAGCAGCTGGGCGGCTAGCGGGGTTGACTACGAGCAGTACTTC

d_gene: TRBD1
abundance: .
v_gene: TRBV6-6
j_gene: TRBJ2-7
CDR3aa: CASSLPDRSYEQYF
CDR3nt: TGTGCCAGCAGTTTACCGGACAGGTCGTACGAGCAGTACTTC

d_gene: TRBD2
abundance: .
v_gene: TRBV2
j_gene: TRBJ2-7
CDR3aa: CASSEFRTSGGYEQYF
CDR3nt: TGTGCCAGCAGTGAGTTCAGGACTAGCGGGGGCTACGAGCAGTACTTC

d_gene: TRBD1
abundance: once
v_gene: TRBV27
j_gene: TRBJ2-1
CDR3aa: CASTLRQGYYNEQFF
CDR3nt: TGTGCCAGCACCCTGAGACAGGGATATTACAATGAGCAGTTCTTC

d_gene: .
abundance: once
v_gene: TRBV11-1
j_gene: TRBJ1-1
CDR3aa: CASSLDGPNTEAFF
CDR3nt: TGTGCCAGCAGCTTAGATGGCCCGAACACTGAAGCTTTCTTT

d_gene: .
abundance: .
v_gene: TRBV7-7
j_gene: TRBJ2-5
CDR3aa: CASSLGQGSAETQYF
CDR3nt: TGTGCTAGCAGCTTAGGTCAGGGTAGTGCAGAGACCCAGTACTTC

d_gene: TRBD2
abundance: .
v_gene: TRBV4-1
j_gene: TRBJ2-3
CDR3aa: CASSQDAGGQLDTQYF
CDR3nt: TGCGCCAGCAGCCAAGATGCGGGGGGGCAGTTAGATACGCAGTATTTT

d_gene: TRBD1
abundance: .
v_gene: TRBV4-1
j_gene: TRBJ1-1
CDR3aa: CASSQEQGALEAFF
CDR3nt: TGCGCCAGCAGCCAAGAACAGGGGGCTTTAGAAGCTTTCTTT